One sample yielded the 11 T cell receptor beta chains listed below, sequenced in a study of CD8+CD57+ T cells in acquired aplastic anemia. The study profiled TCR beta VDJ and CDR3 using genomic DNA as template. MiXCR, run by TCRdb on the reads, gives a single entry per CDR3 protein. Of under 350,000 distinct CDR3 sequences listed, about 50% are singletons. An expansion of CD8+CD57+ cells by flow cytometry had been shown in patients chosen for sequencing. The specimen sequenced was sorted CD4+, CD8+, or CD8+CD57+ T cells (not recorded which) from PBMCs. The source of these receptors is a human donor with aplastic anemia.

A remark on this clonotype: At one boundary the junction diverges from the germline segment, which might be a read error. This rearrangement joins TRBV10-3 to TRBJ2-1; 7 bases are a match to TRBD1. Germline-derived CDR1 and CDR2 are ENHRY and SYGVKD. This CDR3 has 14 amino acids. The CDR3 reads CAVSGQDAYNEQFF. The DNA of the CDR3 is TGTGCCGTCAGTGGACAGGACGCCTACAATGAGCAGTTCTTC.

On this clonotype: The CDR3 carries no conserved terminal phenylalanine or tryptophan, so it likely arises from a read error. The rearrangement links TRBV12-3 or TRBV12-4 to TRBJ1-2; D unresolved. There are 14 residues in the CDR3. Trimming shortened V by 7 bases and J by 3 bases, and 15 bases separated the two germline ends. The CDR3: CASTQLAEDYGYTS. CDR3 coding DNA: TGTGCCAGCACCCAACTCGCGGAGGACTATGGCTACACCTCC.

This clonotype was recorded at least ten times. The chain has TRBV19 and TRBJ2-7; D uncertain. The CDR3 is 15 amino acids. Trimming cost V 0 bases and J 2 bases, with 11 bases left between them. Germline V gives CDR1 LNHDA, CDR2 SQIVND (reference sequence). This CDR3 is CASSIDSSSPYEQYF. The DNA of the CDR3 is TGTGCCAGTAGTATAGACTCCTCCTCCCCCTACGAGCAGTACTTC.

The J gene is TRBJ1-1, the V gene TRBV12-3 or TRBV12-4; no clear D. V was pared by 10 bases and J by 1 base, with 13 bases between. The CDR3 length is 13 residues. In DNA form, the CDR3 reads TGTGCCACGTCAACTGATCGGAACACTGAAGCTTTCTTT. Its protein is CATSTDRNTEAFF.

The J gene is TRBJ1-2, the V gene TRBV12-3 or TRBV12-4; no definite D call. The V and J ends lost 7 bases and 4 bases respectively, with 16 bases between them. This CDR3 is 14 amino acids long. The CDR3 sequence is CASTSGPDVYGYTF. The CDR3 DNA follows: TGTGCCAGCACCTCAGGCCCCGACGTCTATGGCTACACCTTC.

The chain carries TRBV7-8 and TRBJ1-2; D remains unclear. The CDR3 has 15 amino acids. V gave up 1 base and J gave up 1 base, with 10 bases separating them. CDR1 and CDR2 from the germline V gene are SGHVS and FQNEAQ. CDR3 in amino acids: CASSLGEADNYGYTF. Written as DNA, the CDR3 is TGTGCCAGCAGCTTAGGGGAGGCAGATAACTATGGCTACACCTTC.

This clonotype was recorded at least ten times. The rearrangement joins TRBV18 to TRBJ1-2, with D unresolved. This CDR3 is 15 amino acids long. Trimming took 3 bases from V and 3 from J, leaving 14 bases between them. In germline, CDR1 is KGHSH, CDR2 LQKENI. CDR3 in DNA: TGTGCCAGCTCACCCTCCGGCCAGGCTCACTATGGCTACACCTTC. It codes for CASSPSGQAHYGYTF.

This clonotype was seen more than once but under ten times. The gene calls are TRBV7-3 and TRBJ2-7; D call uncertain. The CDR3 has 11 amino acids. Germline V gives CDR1 SGHTA, CDR2 FQGTGA. Trimming took off 2 bases at V and 5 bases at J, with 4 bases between the two ends. Here the CDR3 reads CASSLDNEQYF. The DNA for the CDR3 is TGTGCCAGCAGCTTAGACAACGAGCAGTACTTC.

The CDR3 here is CATSEPSGGYNEQFF. Here the CDR3 DNA reads TGTGCCACCAGTGAACCTAGCGGAGGTTACAATGAGCAGTTCTTC. The chain recombines TRBV24-1 with TRBJ2-5; 7 bases fit TRBD2. The J call is uncertain, as TRBJ2-1 better fits the DNA end. CDR3 length equals 15 residues. CDR1 and CDR2 from the germline V gene are KGHDR and SFDVKD.

This chain connects TRBV7-2 to TRBJ1-1, with D perhaps TRBD1 (5 bases). V lost 1 base, J lost 2 bases, and 11 bases lay in between. Germline CDR1 SGHTA, CDR2 FQGNSA. The CDR3 is 15 amino acids. The DNA of the CDR3 is TGTGCCAGCAGCTTAGGGACATACATTAACACTGAAGCTTTCTTT. Amino acids: CASSLGTYINTEAFF. Based on the CDR3 plus reference TRBV7-2 and TRBJ1-1, the full variable domain is GAGVSQSPSNKVTEKGKDVELRCDPISGHTALYWYRQSLGQGLEFLIYFQGNSAPDKSGLPSDRFSAERTGGSVSTLTIQRTQQEDSAVYLCASSLGTYINTEAFFGQGTRLTVV.

In regard to this clonotype: The germline gene is not matched at one end of the junction; a read error may be the cause. The rearrangement joins TRBV2 to TRBJ2-3; the D gene is possibly TRBD1 (6 bases). Germline assignment: CDR1 SNHLY and CDR2 FYNNEI. The CDR3 loop spans 16 amino acids. This chain's CDR3 is CASSHTGTQNTGTQYF. The CDR3 nucleotides are TGTGCCAGCAGCCACACAGGGACGCAAAACACAGGTACGCAGTATTTT.